Each of the 4 T cell receptor beta chains below was sequenced from the same sample in a study of cytomegalovirus exposure and HLA in healthy donors. PCR involved 60 Vbeta and 13 Jbeta primers. TCRdb's copy holds only in-frame clones and misses some; the assay was immunoSEQ multiplex PCR. The data show about 160,000 clones, with more than 70% seen just once and more than 1.2% held by the top ten. The sequencing sample was made of PBMCs. Receptor source: a man aged 55-75 years in good health and CMV-seronegative.

With regard to this clone: Mismatch with germline at one junction end may stem from a read error. The chain couples TRBV7-9 to TRBJ2-6, with D possibly being TRBD1 (6 bases). Germline V gene data show CDR1 as SEHNR and CDR2 as FQNEAQ (reference sequence). This CDR3 contains 18 residues. The CDR3 DNA reads as TGTTCCAGCAGCTTAGGCTTGGGACATAGCTCTGGGGCCAACGTCCTGACTTTC. Amino acid sequence: CSSSLGLGHSSGANVLTF.

The V and J genes are TRBV5-1 and TRBJ2-3, with 7 nucleotides matching TRBD2. Germline trimming cut 3 bases from V and 6 bases from J; bases unmatched to any gene: 7. In germline, CDR1 is SGHRS, CDR2 YFSETQ. The CDR3 extends over 14 amino acids. CDR3 DNA: TGCGCCAGCAGCTCGCGGGGGTTGGAGGATACGCAGTATTTT. Translating it yields CASSSRGLEDTQYF.

This clone was detected a few times. The V call is TRBV5-4, the J call TRBJ2-6; D gene ambiguous. CDR1 SGHNT and CDR2 YYREEE come from the germline V gene (reference sequence). The CDR3 consists of 17 residues. Deletions cut 6 bases from V and 3 bases from J, with 19 bases between. The CDR3, as DNA: TGTGCCAGCAACACCATAGGATTCCGAGGTGGGGCCAACGTCCTGACTTTC. Translating it yields CASNTIGFRGGANVLTF.

The chain has TRBV7-9 and TRBJ2-7; D is ambiguous. Germline V gene data show CDR1 as SEHNR and CDR2 as FQNEAQ (reference sequence). V lost 4 bases to trimming and J lost 3 bases, with 19 bases between them. This CDR3 spans 16 amino acids. Here the CDR3 reads CASSSSATRYYYEQYF. The CDR3 DNA is TGTGCCAGCAGCTCCTCTGCCACCCGATACTACTACGAGCAGTACTTC.